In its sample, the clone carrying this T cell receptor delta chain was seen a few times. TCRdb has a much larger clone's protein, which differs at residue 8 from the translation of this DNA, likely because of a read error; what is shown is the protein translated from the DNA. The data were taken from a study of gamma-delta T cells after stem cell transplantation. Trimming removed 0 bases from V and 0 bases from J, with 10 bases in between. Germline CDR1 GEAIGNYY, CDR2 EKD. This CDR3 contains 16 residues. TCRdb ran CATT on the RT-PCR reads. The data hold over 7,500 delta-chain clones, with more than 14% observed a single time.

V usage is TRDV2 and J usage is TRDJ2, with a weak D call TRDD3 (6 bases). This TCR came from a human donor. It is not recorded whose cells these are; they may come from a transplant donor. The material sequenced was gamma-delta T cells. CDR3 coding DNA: TGTGCCTGTGACACCCTGGGGAATACTTTGACAGCACAACTCTTCTTT. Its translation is CACDTLGNTLTAQLFF.